Listed here is a single T cell receptor beta chain. This record belongs to a study of blood T cell repertoires in COVID-19. Some clones are missing from TCRdb's copy, which holds only in-frame ones; the method was immunoSEQ multiplex PCR. The sample has some 350,000 clones, around 90% seen once. The CDR3 has 17 amino acids. The germline gives CDR1 SGHAT, CDR2 FQNNGV. After removal of 3 bases from V and 4 bases from J, the junction contained 11 bases not matched to a gene. The chain recombines TRBV11-2 with TRBJ2-2; TRBD2 matches 7 bases. The sequence came from a woman in her 30s with COVID-19, enrolled during active disease. Sequenced material: peripheral blood. CDR3 region: CASSLFGAGAGTGELFF. CDR3 bases: TGTGCCAGCAGCTTGTTTGGTGCGGGAGCCGGCACCGGGGAGCTGTTTTTT.